This T cell receptor beta chain is drawn from a study of T-cell memory formation after mild COVID-19 (dated by TCRdb to 2020 to 2023). Concerning the study at large: TCR sequence clusters from the two donors were found to be largely donor specific. In two donors, T-cell clones that expanded and contracted after mild COVID-19 were followed by sequencing TCRalpha and TCRbeta repertoires longitudinally. The cohort was made up of two young adult volunteers, one female and one male, who were previously healthy. General conclusions and limits of the study: Some responding clones were detected in pre-infection memory, suggesting pre-existing cross-reactive memory T cells joined the SARS-CoV-2 response. Only a couple of mild cases were covered in the study, and larger cohorts including severe cases with pre-infection samples were considered necessary. From day 15 to 85, contracting clones showed balanced CD4/CD8 phenotypes, whereas a second wave of clones that expanded from day 15 to 37 leaned towards CD4+. The second-wave clones that peaked on day 37 were not confirmed to be SARS-CoV-2 specific. Contracting CD4+ clones were located mainly in the CM and EM memory subsets, whereas CD8+ clones were found to be enriched in EMRA.

The sequencer listed for this sample is Illumina NovaSeq 6000. Using 5'RACE with constant-segment primers, TCRalpha and TCRbeta cDNA libraries were constructed, with sample barcodes and unique molecular identifiers added in the process. RNA was extracted from every sample with Trizol reagent. Amplification of the libraries took two PCR steps, and the second step added a second sample barcode plus Illumina TruSeq adapters. The libraries were sequenced on an Illumina NovaSeq using 2 x 150 bp paired-end reads. The authors' analysis ran thus. Reads were demultiplexed and collapsed into UMI-guided consensus sequences with migec v1.2.7. With mixcr v2.1.11, UMI consensuses were aligned to TRA and TRB V and J templates and assembled into clonotypes. Expanded or contracted clonotypes were those called significant by both edgeR and NoisET, with noise models trained on biological replicates. For edgeR calls, the thresholds were a false discovery rate-adjusted p below 0.01 and a log2 fold-change of 1. PCA with hierarchical clustering of max-normalized trajectories of the 1000 most abundant clonotypes was used as exploratory dynamics analysis. Separately sequenced CD4+ and CD8+ repertoires were used to assign a CD4 or CD8 phenotype to each responding clone. Clones were called with MiXCR by TCRdb after fastp trimmed the public reads at Q25, and only in-frame beta chains were retained. Duplicate CDR3 protein sequences are folded into a single record with the most common DNA and genes. For this entry, the V and J calls and clone size follow TCRdb and not the study's own pipeline. The sample contains approximately 250,000 distinct CDR3 sequences, 15% to 20% of them found a single time. The ten largest clones capture around a fifth of the sample.

This clonotype occurred many times. No antigen is known for it. Base quality data are lacking; no much larger clone is found one base away. Per the germline V gene, SGHRS is the CDR1 and YFSETQ is the CDR2. From the cysteine through the phenylalanine, the CDR3 covers 19 amino acids. The DNA shown is the 57-base CDR3, in frame from base 1. Trimming takes 4 bases off V and 2 bases off J; junction bases not matched to a gene: 13. Ficoll-Paque density gradient centrifugation was used to isolate PBMCs. Material for sequencing was PBMCs or a T cell subset sorted from them (not recorded which). This TCR was sampled from a man between 18 and 29 years old who had mild COVID-19 (a few samples of this study predate the infection). The sample titles of this study are shuffled in the database, so cell type and time point are left out; the donor was told from shared clones. The V and J genes are TRBV5-1 and TRBJ2-1; 12 bases in the middle match TRBD1. The nucleotide sequence is given as TGCGCCAGCAGCGGACGGGACAGGGGGCCGGACGGGGCCTACAATGAGCAGTTCTTC. The resulting protein is CASSGRDRGPDGAYNEQFF.